The sequence of this T cell receptor (beta chain) was determined in a study of post-analysis software for immune sequencing data. General study points: Comparison of patients with controls showed about 5 TRBV segments more frequent in patients, TRBV5-6, TRBV5-1 and TRBV20-1 among them. Significantly decreased normalized Chao1 diversity was recorded for multiple sclerosis patients relative to controls. Strong co-clustering by F measure was seen for same-batch samples.

Details on this clonotype: The antigen remains unidentified.

cDNA libraries of TCR beta carried unique molecular identifiers. Researchers reported roughly 0.5 million cDNA molecules coming from roughly 1 to 10 million T cells. TCRdb fed the PCR reads into MiXCR, producing one record per CDR3 protein. This table has 650,000 to 850,000 distinct CDR3 sequences, 46% appearing once. CDR3 length: 16 amino acids. Germline lookup yields CDR1 DFQATT and CDR2 SNEGSKA (reference sequence). V shed 1 base, J shed 7 bases, and the junction held 8 bases outside the gene matches. The sequenced sample was blood. The chain uses TRBV20-1 and TRBJ2-1; 12 nucleotides line up with TRBD1. This sequence originates from a girl aged 10 to 17 with multiple sclerosis. CDR3 protein: CSARVVGGQGANEQFF. The CDR3 region has the DNA TGCAGTGCTAGAGTTGTCGGGGGACAGGGGGCGAATGAGCAGTTCTTC.